This T cell receptor (beta chain) appears in the sequencing data of a study of Ad26.COV2.S vaccination and SARS-CoV-2 variants. Study information: Once, or twice with 56 days between doses, Ad26.COV2.S was given intramuscularly.

About this clone: The antigen is not known.

The study's findings and limits: The study found higher spike-specific TCR breadth in vaccine than placebo recipients.

The treatment: over 15 received Ad26.COV2.S at low or high dose, single or two shots; 5 received placebo; per-sample allocation not given. Collection of samples fell on day 63 after the first vaccine or placebo injection. Expressing Wuhan-strain SARS-CoV-2 spike, an Ad26 vector served as the vaccine. Germline V gives CDR1 MNHEY, CDR2 SVGAGI. This CDR3 is built from 15 residues. After removal of 7 bases from V and 7 bases from J, the junction contained 13 bases not matched to a gene. TCRdb's table, derived via immunoSEQ multiplex PCR, lists solely in-frame clones and lacks some. The table lists 510,000 or so clones, around 90% of them singletons, with over 10% in the top ten.

The receptor comes from a person between 18 and 59 years old who received the Ad26.COV2.S COVID-19 vaccine or a placebo. The rearrangement joins TRBV6-5 to TRBJ2-7; TRBD2 matches at 10 bases. Sequences were derived from peripheral blood, sampled in a trial of Ad26.COV2.S vaccine versus placebo. The CDR3 spells CASTPGGLALAEQYF. For the CDR3, the DNA is TGTGCCAGCACCCCGGGGGGACTAGCGCTTGCGGAGCAGTACTTC.